Described below is a single T cell receptor (beta chain) sequence and its context. A junction end diverges from the germline sequence, so it may reflect a read error. The sample is drawn from a study of CD8+CD57+ T cells in acquired aplastic anemia. Across the whole study: CD4+ cell libraries from healthy donors averaged approximately 10 million reads.

The CDR3 extends over 12 amino acids. The germline gives CDR1 SQVTM, CDR2 ANQGSEA. CDR3 and TCR beta VDJ profiling relied on genomic DNA as the template. Each CDR3 protein gets one entry after TCRdb re-called the reads with MiXCR. The sample lists around 180,000 distinct CDR3 sequences; 63% were seen once. Sequenced input: sorted CD4+, CD8+, or CD8+CD57+ T cells (not recorded which) from PBMCs. This chain connects TRBV29-1 to TRBJ2-7; 8 bases fit TRBD2. This receptor was taken from a human donor in good health. CDR3 bases: TGTGCCAGCAGCCGGGGGGGATCCGAGCAGTACTTC. It is translated as CASSRGGSEQYF.